The rows below give T cell receptor beta chains drawn from one sample of a study of identifying expanded T cells in peripheral blood. Method: immunoSEQ multiplex PCR; TCRdb's copy keeps in-frame clones and lacks some. This sample yields approximately 110,000 clones, of which approximately 90% are seen a single time; around 15% belongs to the top ten. Sequencing was done on a sample of blood. These receptors were obtained from a person aged 18-70 years in good health. CDR3s include the opening cysteine and the closing phenylalanine or tryptophan. A D gene is named only where the DNA matches it firmly. The size field is filled for only some rows; it gives once, few, many or a size class.

19,TRBD1,-,TRBJ2-2,TRBV4-3,TGCGCCAGCAGCCAAGGCAGGACAGGCCCCTTGGGGAACACCGGGGAGCTGTTTTTT,CASSQGRTGPLGNTGELFF
16,TRBD2,-,TRBJ2-3,TRBV7-6,TGTGCCAGCAGCTCCTGGACTAGCGGGGGCACAGATACGCAGTATTTT,CASSSWTSGGTDTQYF
18,-,-,TRBJ1-5,TRBV5-5,TGTGCCAGCAGCTTGGGATATAGGACAGCCGATAGCAATCAGCCCCAGCATTTT,CASSLGYRTADSNQPQHF
10,-,few,TRBJ1-2,TRBV2,TGTGCCAGCAGTGAAGGGGCGGGGATTTTC,CASSEGAGIF
12,-,-,TRBJ1-2,TRBV6-6,TGTGCCAGCAGTGACCCAGAAACGGGCTACACCTTC,CASSDPETGYTF
14,TRBD1,-,TRBJ2-7,TRBV27,TGTGCCAGCAGTTCCGGGACAGTCACCTACGAGCAGTACTTC,CASSSGTVTYEQYF
14,-,-,TRBJ1-1,TRBV21-1,TGTGCCAGCAGCAGAGGGGGGCTGGGCACTGAAGCTTTCTTT,CASSRGGLGTEAFF
13,-,once,TRBJ2-7,TRBV19,TGTGCCAGTAGCCCGGCCCCGTCCTACGAGCAGTACTTC,CASSPAPSYEQYF
13,-,few,TRBJ1-2,TRBV19,TGTGCCAGTAGTATGGGGGCCGGCTATGGCTACACCTTC,CASSMGAGYGYTF
16,-,once,TRBJ2-6,TRBV5-1,TGCGCCAGCAGCCCCCAAGGGCGCTCTGGGGCCAACGTCCTGACTTTC,CASSPQGRSGANVLTF
18,TRBD1,-,TRBJ2-2,TRBV25-1,TGTGCCAGCAGTGAACTTGGGGGACAGGGGCTTAACACCGGGGAGCTGTTTTTT,CASSELGGQGLNTGELFF
17,TRBD2,once,TRBJ2-5,TRBV19,TGTGCCAGTAGTCTCGGAGGTAGCGGGGGGGCGGGCGAGACCCAGTACTTC,CASSLGGSGGAGETQYF
13,-,-,TRBJ1-3,TRBV7-2,TGTGCCAGCAGCCCGTCCTTGGGAAACACCATATATTTT,CASSPSLGNTIYF
14,TRBD1,-,TRBJ1-5,TRBV11-2,TGTGCCAGCAAGAGACAGGGGGCAGGACAGCCCCAGCATTTT,CASKRQGAGQPQHF
12,-,-,TRBJ1-2,TRBV28,TGTGCCAGCAGTGGCAGGGGATTTGGCTACACCTTC,CASSGRGFGYTF
16,-,-,TRBJ2-2,TRBV7-9,TGTGCCAGCAGCTCCCGTGGCAGCGTCTCCACCGGGGAGCTGTTTTTT,CASSSRGSVSTGELFF
13,-,once,TRBJ2-7,TRBV5-3,TGTGCCAGCGGCGCAACCGGGTCCTACGAGCAGTACTTC,CASGATGSYEQYF
16,TRBD1,-,TRBJ2-5,TRBV19,TGTGCCAGTAGTATAGACCACAGGGGGCTGAGGGAGACCCAGTACTTC,CASSIDHRGLRETQYF
14,-,-,TRBJ1-5,TRBV19,TGTGCCAGTAGTATCTCTCTTAGCAATCAGCCCCAGCATTTT,CASSISLSNQPQHF
14,-,-,TRBJ1-5,TRBV7-8,TGTGCCAGCAGCTTAGAGCTGGGGAATCAGCCCCAGCATTTT,CASSLELGNQPQHF
14,-,-,TRBJ1-1,TRBV5-1,TGCGCCAGCAGCCCGGGCGCGGAGGACACTGAAGCTTTCTTT,CASSPGAEDTEAFF
14,TRBD1,-,TRBJ1-1,TRBV25-1,TGTGCCAGCAGTGAGGACAGGGCTCCCACTGAAGCTTTCTTT,CASSEDRAPTEAFF
17,-,many,TRBJ2-7,TRBV19,TGTGCCAGTAGTATCCAATCCACAGGGAGCCACTCCTACGAGCAGTACTTC,CASSIQSTGSHSYEQYF
14,-,-,TRBJ2-1,TRBV28,TGTGCCAGCAGTAATCCAAGCCCCTACAATGAGCAGTTCTTC,CASSNPSPYNEQFF
12,-,-,TRBJ2-4,TRBV5-6,TGTGCCAGCAGCTTGGGGGCGGACATTCAGTACTTC,CASSLGADIQYF
16,-,-,TRBJ2-2,TRBV5-1,TGCGCCAGCTCCCCGACCGGGGCTCAGGGCACCGGGGAGCTGTTTTTT,CASSPTGAQGTGELFF
15,-,-,TRBJ2-3,TRBV7-8,TGTGCCAGCAGCTTAAGGGCTAGGGGCACAGATACGCAGTATTTT,CASSLRARGTDTQYF
16,TRBD2,-,TRBJ2-5,TRBV28,TGTGCCAGCAGTTTCACGACTAGCGGGGTCGGAGAGACCCAGTACTTC,CASSFTTSGVGETQYF
17,-,once,TRBJ1-6,TRBV5-5,TGTGCCAGCAGCTTTACAGGGCGGTCTGACTATAATTCACCCCTCCACTTT,CASSFTGRSDYNSPLHF
13,-,-,TRBJ2-7,TRBV7-9,TGTGCCAGCAGCCCTGGGGGCATGCACGAGCAGTACTTC,CASSPGGMHEQYF
14,-,few,TRBJ2-7,TRBV11-2,TGTGCCAGCAGCTTAGACAGGGGTTTCGGCGAGCAGTACTTC,CASSLDRGFGEQYF
14,TRBD1,-,TRBJ1-2,TRBV10-3,TGTGCCATCACCGACAGGGGCTTTAACTATGGCTACACCTTC,CAITDRGFNYGYTF
13,TRBD1,-,TRBJ1-2,TRBV28,TGTGCCAGCAGCCTCAGGGGGCTGAGGGGCTACACCTTC,CASSLRGLRGYTF
14,-,-,TRBJ2-1,TRBV11-3,TGTGCCAGCAGCTTAGGGGACACGTACAATGAGCAGTTCTTC,CASSLGDTYNEQFF
12,-,-,TRBJ2-7,TRBV5-4,TGTGCCAGCTCCGGGAGCTCCTACGAGCAGTACTTC,CASSGSSYEQYF
15,-,-,TRBJ2-7,TRBV18,TGTGCCAGCTCACCAGCGGTGGGGGAAGGGTACGAGCAGTACTTC,CASSPAVGEGYEQYF
13,-,-,TRBJ1-1,TRBV4-1,TGCGCCAGCAGCCTAACATTGGCGGCTGAAGCTTTCTTT,CASSLTLAAEAFF